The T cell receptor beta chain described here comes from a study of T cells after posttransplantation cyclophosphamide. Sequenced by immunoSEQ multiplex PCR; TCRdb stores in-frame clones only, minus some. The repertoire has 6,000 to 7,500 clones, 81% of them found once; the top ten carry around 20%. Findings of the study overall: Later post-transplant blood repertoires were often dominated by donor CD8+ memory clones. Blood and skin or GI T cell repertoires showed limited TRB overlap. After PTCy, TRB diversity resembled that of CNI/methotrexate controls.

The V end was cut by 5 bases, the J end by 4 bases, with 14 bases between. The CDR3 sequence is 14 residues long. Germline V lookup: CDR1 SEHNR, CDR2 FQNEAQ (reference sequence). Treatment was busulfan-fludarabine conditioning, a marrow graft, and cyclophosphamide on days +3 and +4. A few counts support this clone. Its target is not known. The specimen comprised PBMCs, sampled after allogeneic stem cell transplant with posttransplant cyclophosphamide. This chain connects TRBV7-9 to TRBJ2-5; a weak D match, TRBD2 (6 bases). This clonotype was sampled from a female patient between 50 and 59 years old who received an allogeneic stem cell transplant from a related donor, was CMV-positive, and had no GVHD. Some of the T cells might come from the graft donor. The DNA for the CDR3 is TGTGCCAGCAGCCGCACCGTCGGGGGAGAGACCCAGTACTTC. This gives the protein CASSRTVGGETQYF.